This T cell receptor beta chain was sequenced in a study of T cell responses to AZD1222 COVID-19 vaccine. Overall study findings and caveats: In the spike-specific TCR repertoire, nearly half reportedly target unmutated variant regions. Clonal diversity was possibly underestimated; the donors were predominantly white British and more often female.

The CDR3 length is 14 residues. The germline V and J ends were trimmed by 9 bases and 4 bases, with 18 bases remaining between them. Germline CDR1 reads LNHDA; CDR2 reads SQIVND (reference sequence). This clone was counted a single time. What it recognizes is unknown. Using immunoSEQ multiplex PCR, the repertoire was profiled, and TCRdb retains in-frame clones only, with some absent. The sample shows roughly 80,000 clones, 75% to 95% of them seen only once. The chain joins TRBV19 to TRBJ1-1; D might be TRBD1 (6 bases). The source was peripheral blood, collected on day 0 of MenACWY control vaccination. This TCR was sampled from an adult in good health. CDR3 DNA: TGTGCCAGCACCCGACAGGCTAGGGGCACTGAAGCTTTCTTT. This gives the protein CASTRQARGTEAFF.